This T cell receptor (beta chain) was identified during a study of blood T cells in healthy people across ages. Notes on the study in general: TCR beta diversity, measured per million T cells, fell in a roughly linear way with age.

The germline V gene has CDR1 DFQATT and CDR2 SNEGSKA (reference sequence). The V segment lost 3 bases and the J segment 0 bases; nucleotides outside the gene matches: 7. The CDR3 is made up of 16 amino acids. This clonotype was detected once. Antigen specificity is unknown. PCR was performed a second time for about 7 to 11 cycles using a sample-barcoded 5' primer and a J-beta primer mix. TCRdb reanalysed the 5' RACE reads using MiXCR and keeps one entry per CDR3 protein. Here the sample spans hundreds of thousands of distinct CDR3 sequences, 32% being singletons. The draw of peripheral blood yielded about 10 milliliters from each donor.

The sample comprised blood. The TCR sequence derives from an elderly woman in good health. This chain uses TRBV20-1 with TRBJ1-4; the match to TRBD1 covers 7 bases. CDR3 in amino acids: CSASRTGSATNEKLFF. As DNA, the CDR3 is TGCAGTGCTAGTCGGACAGGCTCAGCAACTAATGAAAAACTGTTTTTT.